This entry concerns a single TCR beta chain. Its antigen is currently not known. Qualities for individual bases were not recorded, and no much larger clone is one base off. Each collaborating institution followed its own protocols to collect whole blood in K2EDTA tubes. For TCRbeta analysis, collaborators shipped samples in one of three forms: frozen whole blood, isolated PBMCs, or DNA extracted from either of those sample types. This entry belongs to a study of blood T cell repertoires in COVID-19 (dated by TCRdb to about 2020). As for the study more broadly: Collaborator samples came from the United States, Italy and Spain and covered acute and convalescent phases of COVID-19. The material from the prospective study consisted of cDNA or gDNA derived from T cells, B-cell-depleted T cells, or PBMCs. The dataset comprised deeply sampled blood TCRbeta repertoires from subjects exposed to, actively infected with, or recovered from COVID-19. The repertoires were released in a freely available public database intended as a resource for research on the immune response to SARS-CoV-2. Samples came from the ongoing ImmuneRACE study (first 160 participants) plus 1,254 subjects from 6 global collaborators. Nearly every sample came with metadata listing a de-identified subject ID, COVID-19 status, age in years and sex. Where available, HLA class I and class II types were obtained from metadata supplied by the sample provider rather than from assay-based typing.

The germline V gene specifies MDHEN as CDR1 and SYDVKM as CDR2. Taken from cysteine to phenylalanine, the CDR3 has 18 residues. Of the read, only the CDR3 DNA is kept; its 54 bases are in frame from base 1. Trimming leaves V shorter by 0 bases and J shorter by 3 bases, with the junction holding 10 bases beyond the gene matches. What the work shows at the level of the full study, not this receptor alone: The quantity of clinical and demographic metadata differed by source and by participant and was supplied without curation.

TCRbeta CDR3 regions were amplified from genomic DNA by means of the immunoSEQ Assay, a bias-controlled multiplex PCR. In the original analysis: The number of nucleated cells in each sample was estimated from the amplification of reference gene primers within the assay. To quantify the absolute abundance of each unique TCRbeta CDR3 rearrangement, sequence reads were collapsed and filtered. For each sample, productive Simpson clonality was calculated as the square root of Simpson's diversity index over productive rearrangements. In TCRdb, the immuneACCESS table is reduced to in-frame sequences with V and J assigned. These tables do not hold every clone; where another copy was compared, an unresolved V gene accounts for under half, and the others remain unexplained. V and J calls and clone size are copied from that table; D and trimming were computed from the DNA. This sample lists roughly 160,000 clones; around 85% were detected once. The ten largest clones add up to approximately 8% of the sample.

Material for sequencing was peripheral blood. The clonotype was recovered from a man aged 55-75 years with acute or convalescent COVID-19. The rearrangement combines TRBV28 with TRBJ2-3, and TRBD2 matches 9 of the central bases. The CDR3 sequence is CASSLWGVAGGPTDTQYF. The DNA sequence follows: TGTGCCAGCAGTTTATGGGGGGTCGCGGGAGGGCCGACAGATACGCAGTATTTT.